Listed here are 13 T cell receptor beta chains from one sample, sequenced in a study of control samples from healthy donors and cancer patients. Some clones are missing from TCRdb's copy, which holds only in-frame ones; the method was immunoSEQ multiplex PCR. Of about 140,000 clones in the sample, 88% were seen once. Source material: blood. These receptors came from a young man in good health.

The chain's CDR3 is CASSIGGGPVIEQYF. Here the CDR3 DNA reads TGTGCCAGCAGTATCGGGGGGGGACCAGTTATCGAGCAGTACTTC. The chain is built from TRBV6-5 and TRBJ2-7, with 8 positions matching TRBD2. Germline values: CDR1 MNHEY, CDR2 SVGAGI. The CDR3 spans 15 residues. The J segment lost 6 bases and the V segment lost 5 bases, leaving 12 bases of the junction unmatched.

J is TRBJ1-2 and V is TRBV28; no clear D. Trimming shortened V by 7 bases and J by 0 bases, and 9 bases separated the two germline ends. CDR3 length equals 13 residues. Per the germline V gene, CDR1 is MDHEN and CDR2 is SYDVKM. The CDR3 region has the DNA TGTGCCAGCACCGATGGTGCTAACTATGGCTACACCTTC. Translation: CASTDGANYGYTF.

This chain uses TRBV4-3 with TRBJ2-3; D call uncertain. From germline, CDR1 is LGHNA and CDR2 YSLEER. Trimming took 0 bases from V and 2 from J, leaving 6 bases between them. This CDR3 has 14 residues. This CDR3 is CASSQEHITDTQYF. The CDR3 DNA reads as TGCGCCAGCAGCCAAGAGCACATCACAGATACGCAGTATTTT.

This sequence joins TRBV5-4 and TRBJ2-1; the match to TRBD2 covers 9 bases. The junction had 7 bases not matched to a gene; V was cut back by 0 bases and J by 6 bases. Germline V gene lookup returns CDR1 SGHNT and CDR2 YYREEE (reference sequence). The length of the CDR3 is 16 residues. The CDR3 loop is CASSLAGGGAGNEQFF. CDR3 nucleotides: TGTGCCAGCAGCTTGGCGGGCGGGGGGGCCGGCAATGAGCAGTTCTTC.

The genes are TRBV27 and TRBJ1-1; unclear D gene. Germline CDR1 reads MNHEY; CDR2 reads SMNVEV (reference sequence). V lost 7 bases to trimming and J lost 1 base, with 10 bases between them. The CDR3 covers 13 residues. DNA of the CDR3: TGTGCCAGCACCCTCCAGCCGAACACTGAAGCTTTCTTT. Amino acids: CASTLQPNTEAFF.

The V and J genes are TRBV4-3 and TRBJ2-2; unclear D gene. V lost 1 base and J 8 bases, leaving 11 bases between the germline ends. The CDR3 loop spans 14 amino acids. Germline V lookup: CDR1 LGHNA, CDR2 YSLEER. CDR3: CASSQGAPWGELFF. The CDR3 DNA follows: TGCGCCAGCAGCCAAGGGGCCCCCTGGGGGGAGCTGTTTTTT.

The chain links TRBV5-1 to TRBJ2-5; 8 nucleotides agree with TRBD2. The CDR3 has 15 residues. The ends lost 1 base at V and 3 bases at J; junction bases unmatched: 5. The germline V gene encodes CDR1 SGHRS and CDR2 YFSETQ. CDR3 region: CASSLLGLAEETQYF. The CDR3 DNA sequence: TGCGCCAGCAGCTTGCTTGGACTAGCCGAAGAGACCCAGTACTTC.

V and J are TRBV19 and TRBJ1-4; D gene unclear. Germline loops: CDR1 LNHDA, CDR2 SQIVND (reference sequence). V was cut by 9 bases and J by 4 bases, with 12 bases left in between. The CDR3 covers 13 residues. The chain's CDR3 is CASHGNYNEKLFF. The CDR3 DNA sequence: TGTGCCAGCCACGGGAACTATAATGAAAAACTGTTTTTT.

This clone has just a few counts. This chain joins TRBV6-2 or TRBV6-3 and TRBJ2-2; 14 bases align to TRBD2. After removal of 2 bases from V and 0 bases from J, the junction contained 11 bases not matched to a gene. CDR3 length: 21 residues. The germline V gene has CDR1 MNHEY and CDR2 SVGEGT. The CDR3 is CASSYLPPGTSGGSNTGELFF. CDR3 in DNA: TGTGCCAGCAGTTACCTCCCACCCGGGACTAGCGGGGGATCGAACACCGGGGAGCTGTTTTTT.

The chain is built from TRBV21-1 and TRBJ2-5. TRBV21-1 is a recognized pseudogene. This CDR3 has 13 residues. The CDR3 nucleotides are TGTGCCAGCAGCAAGGACCTGGGGGAGACCCAGTACTTC. Residues: CASSKDLGETQYF.

This chain's CDR3 is CASSSGGLVNTEAFF. The CDR3 DNA reads TGTGCCAGCAGTTCTGGGGGATTGGTGAACACTGAAGCTTTCTTT. V gene TRBV6-5 combines with J gene TRBJ1-1, with TRBD1 as a possible D gene (5 bases). V was clipped by 4 bases and J by 0 bases, with 12 bases between them. This CDR3 region has 15 residues. Germline V gene lookup returns CDR1 MNHEY and CDR2 SVGAGI.

The chain joins TRBV7-9 to TRBJ2-3, with TRBD2 matching over 8 bases. The CDR3 consists of 14 residues. J lost 1 base, V lost 3 bases, and 0 bases had no gene match. The germline V gene encodes CDR1 SEHNR and CDR2 FQNEAQ (reference sequence). The CDR3 DNA reads TGTGCCAGCAGCTTGACTAGCGGCACAGATACGCAGTATTTT. Translation gives CASSLTSGTDTQYF.

The chain links TRBV28 to TRBJ1-4, with 8 nucleotides matching TRBD1. Per the germline V gene, CDR1 is MDHEN and CDR2 is SYDVKM. The CDR3 is 17 amino acids. V lost 2 bases to trimming and J lost 0 bases; unmatched junction nucleotides: 5. The CDR3 spells CASSLAAGGPTNEKLFF. The CDR3 DNA reads TGTGCCAGCAGTTTAGCGGCAGGGGGCCCAACTAATGAAAAACTGTTTTTT.